The T cell receptor beta chain under discussion was sequenced for a study of cytomegalovirus exposure and HLA in healthy donors (TCRdb year 2017). General notes on the study: In an earlier analysis of around 540 of the donors, 276 Gb of sequence data and 117 million unique TCR beta sequences from 150 million to 200 million T cells were reported. A later analysis re-analyzed previously published TCR beta repertoires from about 600 donors and added high-resolution HLA genotyping to study TCR occurrence patterns. On average, roughly 200,000 unique TCR beta nucleotide sequences were sequenced per donor among more than 350 genotyped donors of the cohort, with around 19% of those sequences being non-productive. An earlier analysis of some 500 of the donors used high-throughput TCR beta sequencing to judge whether each TCR beta V gene segment behaved as functional or pseudogenic. Approximately 300 gigabases of sequencing data and 70 million to 100 million unique TCR sequences were included in an early release covering about 700 HLA-typed donors. The genetic ancestry cluster associated with self-reported Caucasian donors included about 84% of the approximately 430 genotyped donors. The T cell repertoires of 700 or so subjects were profiled by immunosequencing and related to cytomegalovirus serostatus. About 5 DR-DQ haplotypes were handled as single units for association and clustering, since linkage in the cohort was strong. Every repertoire in the discovery cohort had been generated on one and the same sequencing platform. Donor age, sex, ethnicity and CMV serostatus were compiled alongside the repertoire data. Rather than using new phenotypic data, the later analysis identified candidate immune exposures from TCR beta sequences and from how often those sequences occurred across donors. The aim of the study was to test whether cataloging public T cell receptors could identify signatures of past pathogen exposure. In addition to the first cohort of several hundred subjects, a separate validation cohort of 120 different subjects was used. The number of donors typed differed by locus, with about 629-640 for A, B, C, DRB1 and DQB1, roughly 520 for DQA1, 600 to 610 for DPA1, and some 440 for DPB1. Both class I and class II loci were covered by HLA typing, at four-digit resolution. In a later genetic analysis, genome-wide SNP genotypes for about 55% of the roughly 700 donors were used, and that subset was treated as a discovery cohort. To predict cytomegalovirus infection status, the study combined high-throughput TCR immunosequencing, statistical association of individual TCRs with disease status, and machine learning. General findings and caveats noted by the study authors: In an earlier analysis of fewer than 700 of the donors, most TCR beta V segments appeared in productive rearrangements about 87% or about 30% of the time, broadly matching IMGT annotations. The presence/absence analyses assumed that sequencing depth was roughly uniform across donors, and that assumption may not be true. A few of the identified cytomegalovirus-associated TCR beta chains were confirmed in vitro to be specific for cytomegalovirus antigens. A cluster of highly shared sequence variants was judged likely to be a technical artifact of the sequencing pipeline. Linkage disequilibrium might explain the correlated functional status among segregating V segments, but an unknown experimental factor could not be ruled out. HLA typing was unavailable for some donors at each locus, so association tests used only the typed subset. In a later analysis, HLA-associated TCR beta chains showed more clonal expansion and lower generation probabilities than non-associated chains that were equally common. Cytomegalovirus status was reported to be diagnosed by the classifier with high specificity and sensitivity in both the original and validation cohorts. A further reported finding was that TCR beta sequences accurately predicted the HLA-A and HLA-B alleles for most subjects in the first cohort. Most TCR sequences were observed very rarely across donors, whereas some public TCRs were present in many individuals. V-gene and J-gene trimming of TCR beta chains was associated with a missense DCLRE1C variant in a later genetic analysis, and the association was replicated in an independent cohort. The cohort was sequenced for TCR beta chains only, and without alpha or paired-chain data the features that could be detected were limited. According to a later analysis, most CMV-associated TCR beta chains appeared to be HLA-restricted, and the HLA associations seemed to be driven largely by CMV exposure. Because the 87-base-pair reads could not distinguish some IMGT-functional V segments, including TRBV6-2 and TRBV6-3, those segments were excluded. A later analysis found that TCR association rates varied across HLA loci, with DRB1 alleles showing the most associated TCRs and HLA-C alleles the fewest. The authors suggested that the approach could potentially be extended to other disease states and immunological phenotypes. Several of the top co-occurrence clusters appeared to be linked to parvovirus B19, influenza, CMV and Epstein-Barr virus, according to a later analysis. The only immune exposure information available for the cohort was CMV serostatus. Assigning TCR associations to individual alleles was difficult when HLA alleles, especially DR and DQ, strongly co-occurred. The study gave a list of about 150 TCR beta chains associated with cytomegalovirus. Because counts were too low, roughly 17 rarely observed V segments, including chromosome 9 orphons, were left out of the earlier analysis of 500 to 650 of the donors. Compared with the 666-donor mean, donors in an Asian-associated ancestry cluster had fewer N-insertions in productive TCRs, according to a later genetic analysis. A later analysis associated 15,000 or so TCR beta sequences with specific HLA alleles at a false discovery rate of 0.05.

The cohort comprised around 690 healthy bone marrow donors. Cohort members were all nominally healthy when sampled, although unrecorded immune exposures were likely present. The donor tested CMV seronegative, placing the donor among the 352 seronegative members of the cohort. A peripheral blood sample was collected from each donor, and TCR beta sequencing was performed on peripheral blood mononuclear cells. Genomic DNA was extracted from the blood cell samples with the Qiagen DNeasy Blood Extraction Kit. Library construction relied on the immunoSEQ multiplex PCR assay. A mixture of 60 forward primers for TCR Vbeta segments and 13 reverse primers for TCR Jbeta segments was used in the multiplex PCR. Amplification of the CDR3 region of rearranged TCR beta genes was performed with a multiplex PCR assay on genomic DNA. Amplified TCR beta libraries were sequenced as 87-base-pair reads on the Illumina HiSeq System. The authors processed their data as follows. Across the 666 repertoires, a later analysis counted 80 million or so unique TCR beta chains, 9 million to 14 million of which were shared by at least two donors. Raw reads were error-corrected and collapsed into unique sequences by a nearest-neighbor algorithm in which closely related sequences were merged to remove PCR and sequencing errors. CDR3 sequences were aligned to IMGT reference sequences to assign V, D and J gene segments. Each retained sequence needed at least a six-nucleotide match to both a V gene segment and a J gene segment. Rearrangements were called productive when the CDR3 lacked stop codons and stayed in frame with V and J; all others were non-productive. Following IMGT convention, CDR3 was defined as the stretch from the second conserved V-encoded cysteine to the conserved J-encoded phenylalanine. In an earlier analysis of more than 550 of the donors, sequences lacking an unambiguous match to a single V gene segment were excluded. In an earlier analysis of a few hundred of the donors, a V segment was called functional when productive rearrangements were above 56.7%, and segregating when the standard deviation between donors exceeded 5%. A statistical classification framework was developed to diagnose cytomegalovirus status using the catalog of TCR beta chain sequences. In a later analysis, TCR nucleotide sequences were compared against IMGT/GENE-DB human TR gene sequences so that V and J genes could be assigned. The TCRdist pipeline was used in a later analysis to assign CDR3 sequences and most-parsimonious VDJ recombination scenarios. A later analysis defined each TCR beta chain by its CDR3 amino acid sequence plus V-gene family, and excluded reads lacking a unique V-gene family. In a later analysis, 500 to 700 highly shared, low-generation-probability nucleotide sequences were removed to address suspected cross-contamination and a sequencing artifact. A later analysis calculated a clonal expansion index for each public chain from normalized within-repertoire ranks of inferred template counts. Generation probabilities in a later analysis came from a VDJ recombination model fitted to out-of-frame rearrangements, and those results were checked against IGoR. In a later analysis, hypergeometric tests were used to score TCR-TCR, TCR-HLA and TCR-CMV co-occurrence, with a repertoire-size bias correction applied to TCR pairs. False discovery rates were estimated in a later analysis by permuting HLA or CMV assignments 20 times. In a later analysis, co-occurring TCRs were grouped with DBSCAN, and TCRdist sequence similarity was added when clustering was performed within HLA-allele-positive subsets. For co-occurrence clustering, repertoires with fewer than 30,000 or more than 120,000 public chains were excluded, along with about five repertoires with anomalous nucleotide sharing. TCRdb took this table from immuneACCESS and kept in-frame rearrangements with V and J called. Such tables lack part of the clones; where checked against another copy, unresolved V genes explain under half of the gap, and the rest is unexplained. That table gives V, J and clone size, and the DNA gave D and trimming. The sample data list more than 90,000 clones, and about 60% of these were observed just once. The leading ten clones occupy 2.2% of the sample.

Note on this clone: The target of this receptor is not known. Base quality data are lacking; no much larger clone is found one base away.

The germline V gene (reference sequence) gives CDR1 as LNHNV and CDR2 as YYDKDF. The CDR3 measures 14 amino acids from cysteine to phenylalanine. Only the CDR3 part of the read is kept: 42 bases, read in frame from the first base. The junction shows trimming of 5 bases on V and 4 bases on J, plus 15 bases between the germline ends. This receptor was obtained from a woman aged 30 to 39 in good health and CMV-seronegative. The sample comprised PBMCs. The rearrangement joined TRBV15 to TRBJ2-7, with TRBD1 tentatively as D gene (6 bases match). The CDR3 has the sequence CATSPPNRAYEQYF. The DNA sequence is as follows: TGTGCCACCAGCCCCCCTAACAGGGCTTACGAGCAGTACTTC.